These 21 T cell receptor beta chains originate from one sample sequenced in a study of STAT3 mutations in large granular lymphocyte leukemia. Broader study findings: Every T-LGLL patient had at least one immunodominant TCRbeta clonotype.

Libraries were prepared by immunoSEQ multiplex PCR; TCRdb keeps only in-frame clonotypes and omits some of them. The table lists 10,000 to 15,000 clones, about 90% of them singletons. What these receptors recognize is not known. The source material was PBMCs. All receptors derive from a human donor with T large granular lymphocyte leukemia. Some clones in this sample may be carry-over from other donors' samples.

V is TRBV6-5 and J is TRBJ2-2; 7 positions match TRBD1. Germline loops: CDR1 MNHEY, CDR2 SVGAGI. The CDR3 totals 16 residues. The ends lost 0 bases at V and 7 bases at J; junction bases unmatched: 8. The DNA for the CDR3 is TGTGCCAGCAGTTACTCCGACAGGGTAACGTTCGGGGAGCTGTTTTTT. It is translated as CASSYSDRVTFGELFF.

The CDR3 DNA reads TGTGCCAGCAGCTTTCTTTCAGGGACAGCTACCGGGGAGCTGTTTTTT. Its translation: CASSFLSGTATGELFF. J is TRBJ2-2 and V is TRBV11-3; TRBD1 aligns across 7 bases. Germline V lookup: CDR1 SGHNT, CDR2 YENEEA. J lost 5 bases, V lost 3 bases, and 9 bases had no gene match. The CDR3 consists of 16 residues. Complete variable domain (other parts from reference TRBV11-3 and TRBJ2-2): EAGVVQSPRYKIIEKKQPVAFWCNPISGHNTLYWYLQNLGQGPELLIRYENEEAVDDSQLPKDRFSAERLKGVDSTLKIQPAELGDSAVYLCASSFLSGTATGELFFGEGSRLTVL.

This chain joins TRBV2 and TRBJ2-4, with TRBD1 matching over 9 bases. Trimming at V came to 3 bases and at J to 0 bases, leaving 9 bases not matched to a gene. CDR1 and CDR2 from the germline V gene are SNHLY and FYNNEI. CDR3 length: 18 amino acids. CDR3 in amino acids: CASSEGTGKTLAKNIQYF. The CDR3 DNA follows: TGTGCCAGCAGTGAGGGGACAGGGAAAACTTTAGCCAAAAACATTCAGTACTTC.

The V and J genes are TRBV2 and TRBJ2-7, with 15 bases fitting TRBD2. Germline V gene data show CDR1 as SNHLY and CDR2 as FYNNEI. The CDR3 is made up of 17 amino acids. V lost 4 bases to trimming and J lost 2 bases; unmatched junction nucleotides: 6. The CDR3 reads CASSGWTSGGVTYEQYV. The CDR3, as DNA: TGTGCCAGCAGTGGGTGGACTAGCGGGGGGGTTACCTACGAGCAGTACGTC.

J is TRBJ2-2 and V is TRBV15; the D gene is possibly TRBD1 (5 bases). From germline, CDR1 is LNHNV and CDR2 YYDKDF (reference sequence). This CDR3 comprises 18 residues. The V end was cut by 0 bases, the J end by 3 bases, with 17 bases between. CDR3 sequence (DNA): TGTGCCACCAGCAGAGATAGGTTGGACATGGCCTACACCGGGGAGCTGTTTTTT. Residues: CATSRDRLDMAYTGELFF.

The rearrangement uses TRBV5-5 and TRBJ2-7; no reliable D call. The CDR3 has 14 amino acids. V gave up 4 bases and J gave up 2 bases, with 13 bases separating them. Germline CDR1 is SGHKS and CDR2 is YYEKEE (reference sequence). The chain's CDR3 is CASSRTFPTYEQYF. CDR3 in DNA: TGTGCCAGCAGCCGGACGTTCCCTACCTACGAGCAGTACTTC.

The V gene is TRBV27, the J gene TRBJ2-7; the D is unclear. Germline values: CDR1 MNHEY, CDR2 SMNVEV (reference sequence). The ends were cut back, 4 bases at V and 3 bases at J, with 10 bases in the middle. The CDR3 runs 13 residues. The CDR3 spells CASSSGLHYEQYV. DNA of the CDR3: TGTGCCAGCAGTTCCGGTCTACACTACGAGCAGTACGTC.

The V gene is TRBV27, the J gene TRBJ2-2; D is perhaps TRBD2 (5 bases). CDR3 length: 14 amino acids. Germline CDR1 is MNHEY and CDR2 is SMNVEV (reference sequence). V lost 6 bases and J lost 0, with 8 bases in between. The CDR3 is CASRASPNTGELFF. Here the CDR3 DNA reads TGTGCCAGCAGAGCTAGCCCGAACACCGGGGAGCTGTTTTTT.

This chain links TRBV30 with TRBJ2-2, with D unclear. V lost 2 bases, J lost 1 base, and 8 bases lay in between. CDR1 and CDR2 from the germline V gene are GTSNPN and SVGIG (reference sequence). This CDR3 region has 14 residues. The CDR3 reads CAWSRLQNTGELFF. The CDR3 DNA reads TGTGCCTGGAGTAGGCTGCAGAACACCGGGGAGCTGTTTTTT.

The J gene is TRBJ2-7, the V gene TRBV7-9; D gene ambiguous. Per the germline V gene, CDR1 is SEHNR and CDR2 is FQNEAQ (reference sequence). The CDR3 has 12 amino acids. V was trimmed by 3 bases and J by 6 bases, leaving 9 bases between them. For the CDR3, the DNA is TGTGCCAGCAGCTTTCCCGGACGCGAGCAGTACTTC. Encoded protein: CASSFPGREQYF.

V usage is TRBV13 and J usage is TRBJ2-5; 10 bases agree with TRBD1. Germline CDR1 reads PRHDT; CDR2 reads FYEKMQ (reference sequence). Unmatched junction bases numbered 10, after V lost 5 bases and J lost 4 bases. This CDR3 contains 16 residues. CDR3 DNA: TGTGCCAGCAGCCTCCGGACAGGGGGACCCCCAGAGACCCAGTACTTC. The encoded protein is CASSLRTGGPPETQYF.

The chain uses TRBV7-9 and TRBJ2-7, with D possibly being TRBD1 (5 bases). V lost 2 bases and J lost 4, with 6 bases in between. The CDR3 is 12 amino acids. Per the germline V gene, CDR1 is SEHNR and CDR2 is FQNEAQ (reference sequence). CDR3 in amino acids: CASSLRGYEQYV. The CDR3 coding sequence is TGTGCCAGCAGCTTAAGGGGTTACGAGCAGTACGTC.

The rearrangement joins TRBV25-1 to TRBJ1-4, with D possibly matching TRBD1 (6 bases). Germline V gives CDR1 MGHDK, CDR2 SYGVNS. The CDR3 contains 14 residues. Trimming removed 0 bases at V and 7 bases at J, with 9 bases between. The chain's CDR3 is CASSEYGGAEKLFF. As DNA, the CDR3 is TGTGCCAGCAGTGAATATGGGGGGGCTGAAAAACTGTTTTTT.

The chain has TRBV6-1 and TRBJ1-2, with D perhaps matching TRBD1 (6 bases). The germline V gene has CDR1 MNHNS and CDR2 SASEGT. Trimming removed 6 bases at V and 8 bases at J, with 13 bases between. CDR3 length: 12 amino acids. The CDR3 sequence is CASSAGHSGYTF. As DNA, the CDR3 is TGTGCCAGCAGCGCGGGACACTCAGGCTACACCTTC.

The chain has TRBV5-1 and TRBJ2-5; D may be TRBD2 (6 bases). Trimming stripped 0 bases from V and 5 bases from J, with 11 bases between. The germline gives CDR1 SGHRS, CDR2 YFSETQ. This CDR3 is 14 amino acids long. The CDR3: CASSLDEGRETQYF. DNA of the CDR3: TGCGCCAGCAGCTTGGATGAGGGGAGGGAGACCCAGTACTTC.

This sequence joins TRBV2 and TRBJ2-2; D ambiguous. The CDR3 is made up of 16 amino acids. Germline CDR1 is SNHLY and CDR2 is FYNNEI. Trimming took off 7 bases at V and 0 bases at J, with 15 bases between the two ends. The CDR3 nucleotides read TGTGCCAGCAACGAAGGCCCCCTTACGAACACCGGGGAGCTGTTTTTT. Residues: CASNEGPLTNTGELFF. The whole variable domain, remainder taken from reference TRBV2 and TRBJ2-2, is EPEVTQTPSHQVTQMGQEVILRCVPISNHLYFYWYRQILGQKVEFLVSFYNNEISEKSEIFDDQFSVERPDGSNFTLKIRSTKLEDSAMYFCASNEGPLTNTGELFFGEGSRLTVL.

V usage is TRBV19 and J usage is TRBJ2-2; tentative D call: TRBD1 (6 bases). Trimming pared 1 base from V and 5 bases from J, leaving 11 bases between. This CDR3 comprises 15 residues. Germline loops: CDR1 LNHDA, CDR2 SQIVND (reference sequence). The CDR3: CASSIGTASTGELFF. CDR3 coding DNA: TGTGCCAGTAGTATAGGGACAGCGAGTACCGGGGAGCTGTTTTTT.

J is TRBJ1-4 and V is TRBV28; tentative D call: TRBD1 (5 bases). The V end lost 1 base, the J end lost 4 bases, and 10 bases lay between the germline ends. The CDR3 spans 15 residues. Germline V gives CDR1 MDHEN, CDR2 SYDVKM. The chain's CDR3 is CASSLSPQGNEKLFF. DNA for the CDR3: TGTGCCAGCAGTTTATCGCCGCAGGGTAATGAAAAACTGTTTTTT.

The chain uses TRBV18 and TRBJ1-1, with TRBD1 matching 7 bases. Germline loops: CDR1 KGHSH, CDR2 LQKENI. The CDR3 loop spans 15 amino acids. V shed 7 bases and J 0 bases; nucleotides not matched to a gene: 8. CDR3 in DNA: TGTGCCAGCTGGCCCACAGGGGCCATGAACACTGAAGCTTTCTTT. Protein: CASWPTGAMNTEAFF.

The V gene is TRBV4-1, the J gene TRBJ2-7, with 7 bases aligning to TRBD1. V lost 1 base and J lost 3; bases outside the gene matches: 9. There are 16 residues in the CDR3. Germline CDR1 and CDR2: MGHRA and YSYEKL. The CDR3 DNA reads as TGCGCCAGCAGCCAAGGATCAACAGGGGCGGACTACGAGCAGTACTTC. Amino acids: CASSQGSTGADYEQYF.

V gene TRBV18 combines with J gene TRBJ2-7, with 7 bases identical to TRBD1. The germline V gene encodes CDR1 KGHSH and CDR2 LQKENI. V dropped 3 bases and J dropped 5; count of bases not matched to a gene: 4. CDR3 length equals 13 residues. The CDR3: CASSPIQGNEQYV. The CDR3 region has the DNA TGTGCCAGCTCACCGATACAGGGGAACGAGCAGTACGTC.